The clone carrying this T cell receptor beta chain was found a few times. The target antigen is unknown. Newly diagnosed patients aged 18 to 65 had hyperthyroidism of under 2 months' duration. These data come from a study of T cells in Graves' hyperthyroidism and ophthalmopathy. The study's findings and limits: In validation, the model predicted ophthalmopathy. These predictions came a median 6.5 months before onset.

Amplification yielded TCR beta CDR3 regions, with RNA transcripts as the source. First-round RT-PCR targeting the TCR CDR3 was performed with the HTBI primer set. In TCRdb, the multiplex PCR reads were re-called with MiXCR into one record per CDR3 protein. The sample has some 550,000 distinct CDR3 sequences; 20% are singletons. Germline assignment: CDR1 DFQATT and CDR2 SNEGSKA (reference sequence). The germline V and J ends were trimmed by 6 bases and 3 bases, with 23 bases remaining between them. This CDR3 comprises 16 residues. The clonotype was recovered from a man between 18 and 35 years old with Graves' hyperthyroidism. Sequenced: blood. V gene TRBV20-1 combines with J gene TRBJ2-5, with D perhaps TRBD1 or TRBD2 (5 bases each). CDR3 protein: CSALAGTSIFKETQYF. CDR3 nucleotide sequence: TGCAGTGCCCTGGCCGGGACCTCAATTTTCAAAGAGACCCAGTACTTC.